Below are 17 T cell receptor beta chains sequenced from a single sample in a study of blood T cells in healthy people across ages. Next came a second PCR, run for roughly 6 to 11 cycles, which used a sample-barcoded 5' primer along with a J-beta primer mix. TCRdb processed the 5' RACE reads anew with MiXCR; each CDR3 protein has one entry. The repertoire consists of about 1.8 million distinct CDR3 sequences, with around 50% occurring once and the leading ten covering roughly 2%. The specimen sequenced was blood. These receptors originate from a woman in her 40s in good health.

This clonotype was observed a single time. The V call is TRBV6-2 or TRBV6-3, the J call TRBJ1-4; D might be TRBD1 (5 bases). The germline V gene encodes CDR1 MNHEY and CDR2 SVGEGT. The CDR3 sequence is 14 residues long. The V end lost 6 bases, the J end lost 2 bases, and 10 bases lay between the germline ends. In DNA, the CDR3 is TGTGCCAGCAGGAGGGACGGCACTAATGAAAAACTGTTTTTT. Translating gives CASRRDGTNEKLFF.

This chain uses TRBV20-1 with TRBJ2-1; 7 nucleotides align to TRBD1. V lost 5 bases, J lost 6 bases, and 7 bases stayed unmatched. Germline V lookup: CDR1 DFQATT, CDR2 SNEGSKA (reference sequence). The CDR3 contains 13 residues. The CDR3 sequence is CSAATTGVNEQFF. The CDR3 DNA sequence: TGCAGTGCTGCGACTACAGGGGTCAATGAGCAGTTCTTC.

The genes are TRBV11-2 and TRBJ1-6; D is possibly TRBD1 (5 bases). The CDR3 has 18 amino acids. Germline V CDR1 and CDR2: SGHAT, FQNNGV. V was pared by 3 bases and J by 5 bases, with 20 bases between. The CDR3 nucleotides read TGTGCCAGCAGCTTCCGTACGGGAGCTGGGGCGAATAATTCACCCCTCCACTTT. Encoded protein: CASSFRTGAGANNSPLHF.

The genes are TRBV6-2 or TRBV6-3 and TRBJ2-5, with 7 bases identical to TRBD2. The junction had 6 bases not matched to a gene; V was cut back by 5 bases and J by 6 bases. Germline CDR1 MNHEY, CDR2 SVGEGT. The CDR3 spans 13 residues. The CDR3, as DNA: TGTGCCAGCAGTCCCGCGGGAGAGAAGACCCAGTACTTC. This gives the protein CASSPAGEKTQYF.

The chain has TRBV10-3 and TRBJ2-4; weak D call: TRBD1 (7 bases). V dropped 3 bases and J dropped 8 bases, with 11 bases sitting between them. From germline, CDR1 is ENHRY and CDR2 SYGVKD. The CDR3 runs to 13 residues. The CDR3 nucleotides read TGTGCCATCAGTGATGGCAGGGGGGACATTCAGTACTTC. It specifies CAISDGRGDIQYF.

The genes are TRBV9 and TRBJ2-1, with 13 bases matching TRBD2. The V and J ends lost 3 bases and 4 bases, in that order; junction bases with no gene match: 4. CDR1 is SGDLS, CDR2 YYNGEE, per germline. The length of the CDR3 is 16 residues. The CDR3 here is CASSGTSGGGYNEQFF. CDR3 nucleotide sequence: TGTGCCAGCAGCGGGACTAGCGGGGGAGGGTACAATGAGCAGTTCTTC.

This clonotype was seen only once. V and J are TRBV20-1 and TRBJ2-3, with D unclear. The CDR3 spans 11 residues. Trimming shortened V by 5 bases and J by 4 bases, and 7 bases separated the two germline ends. Germline CDR1 reads DFQATT; CDR2 reads SNEGSKA (reference sequence). The DNA for the CDR3 is TGCAGTGCTCCTAGGTCAGATACGCAGTATTTT. As protein: CSAPRSDTQYF.

With respect to this clonotype: At one end, the junction sequence differs from germline, possibly due to a read error. The chain links TRBV5-6 to TRBJ2-1; D remains ambiguous. Germline loops: CDR1 SGHDT, CDR2 YYEEEE. The CDR3 extends over 13 amino acids. CDR3 residues: CTSSSTWNNEQFF. DNA for the CDR3: TGTACCAGCAGCTCGACTTGGAACAATGAGCAGTTCTTC.

In DNA, the CDR3 is TGTGCCAGCAGCATCATACCTAGCTCTGGGGCCAACGTCCTGACTTTC. It encodes CASSIIPSSGANVLTF. The chain joins TRBV5-6 to TRBJ2-6; D is unresolved. The germline CDR1 and CDR2 sequences are SGHDT and YYEEEE. The CDR3 is 16 residues long. Trimming removed 4 bases at V and 0 bases at J, with 11 bases between.

This clonotype was found a few times. The chain links TRBV7-8 to TRBJ2-1, with 10 bases identical to TRBD2. The V segment lost 5 bases and the J segment 6 bases; nucleotides outside the gene matches: 7. This CDR3 comprises 15 residues. Germline CDR1 and CDR2: SGHVS and FQNEAQ. The CDR3: CASSPERGGVNEQFF. CDR3 bases: TGTGCCAGCAGCCCGGAGCGGGGGGGTGTCAATGAGCAGTTCTTC.

This clonotype was seen a few times. The genes are TRBV7-9 and TRBJ2-5, with D possibly called TRBD1 or TRBD2 (5 bases each). The V and J ends lost 5 bases and 1 base respectively, with 14 bases between them. The CDR3 contains 15 residues. Germline values: CDR1 SEHNR, CDR2 FQNEAQ (reference sequence). The CDR3 DNA reads TGTGCCAGCAGCCCAGAGGGGATCTTCCAAGAGACCCAGTACTTC. Protein: CASSPEGIFQETQYF.

The rearrangement joins TRBV7-9 to TRBJ1-1, with unresolved D. Germline V gene lookup returns CDR1 SEHNR and CDR2 FQNEAQ (reference sequence). This CDR3 contains 13 residues. V lost 3 bases, J lost 1 base, and 6 bases lay in between. CDR3 sequence reads: CASSFDANTEAFF. In DNA, the CDR3 is TGTGCCAGCAGCTTCGATGCGAACACTGAAGCTTTCTTT.

The V gene is TRBV20-1, the J gene TRBJ2-4; TRBD2 agrees at 9 bases. The trim removed 6 bases at V and 7 bases at J, leaving 7 bases unmatched. CDR1 DFQATT and CDR2 SNEGSKA come from the germline V gene (reference sequence). The CDR3 contains 13 residues. CDR3 nucleotides: TGCAGTGCCCTTCCGGGACTAGCCAACATTCAGTACTTC. As protein: CSALPGLANIQYF.

The chain employs TRBV7-2 and TRBJ1-2, with D uncertain. Germline V CDR1 and CDR2: SGHTA, FQGNSA. The germline V and J ends were trimmed by 2 bases and 0 bases, with 10 bases remaining between them. The CDR3 covers 15 residues. CDR3 sequence: CASSLLDLANYGYTF. The CDR3 DNA reads as TGTGCCAGCAGCTTACTGGATCTTGCTAACTATGGCTACACCTTC.

This clonotype occurred many times. The chain has TRBV27 and TRBJ2-5; D remains unclear. V was trimmed by 0 bases and J by 6 bases, leaving 8 bases between them. Germline V gives CDR1 MNHEY, CDR2 SMNVEV (reference sequence). This CDR3 is built from 13 residues. CDR3 sequence (DNA): TGTGCCAGCAGTTTATCTGGCTTACAGACCCAGTACTTC. This encodes CASSLSGLQTQYF.

The chain links TRBV7-9 to TRBJ2-5; D is unclear. The CDR3 sequence is 17 residues long. From germline, CDR1 is SEHNR and CDR2 FQNEAQ (reference sequence). V was trimmed by 0 bases and J by 2 bases, leaving 16 bases between them. The CDR3 DNA follows: TGTGCCAGCAGCTTAGCGAGGCAGAAGCAACTACAAGAGACCCAGTACTTC. Translated: CASSLARQKQLQETQYF.

The V call is TRBV29-1, the J call TRBJ2-5, with TRBD1 as a possible D gene (6 bases). This CDR3 is 13 amino acids long. V lost 3 bases, J lost 0 bases, and 8 bases lay in between. Germline V gives CDR1 SQVTM, CDR2 ANQGSEA. The CDR3 sequence is CSVETGYQETQYF. Written as DNA, the CDR3 is TGCAGCGTTGAGACAGGTTACCAAGAGACCCAGTACTTC.